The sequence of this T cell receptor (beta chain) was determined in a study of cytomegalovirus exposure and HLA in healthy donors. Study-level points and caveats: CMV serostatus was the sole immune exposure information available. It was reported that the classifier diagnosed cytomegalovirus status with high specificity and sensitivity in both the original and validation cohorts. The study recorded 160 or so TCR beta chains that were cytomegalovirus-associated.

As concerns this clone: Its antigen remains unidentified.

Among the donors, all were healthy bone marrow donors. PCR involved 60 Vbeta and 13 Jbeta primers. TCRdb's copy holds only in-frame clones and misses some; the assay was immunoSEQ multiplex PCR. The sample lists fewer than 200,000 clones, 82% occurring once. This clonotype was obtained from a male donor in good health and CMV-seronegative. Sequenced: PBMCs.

The CDR3 nucleotides read TGTGCCAGCAGCTTACGACCAAGGACAGATTACACTGAAGCTTTCTTT. It encodes CASSLRPRTDYTEAFF. The chain is built from TRBV7-8 and TRBJ1-1; a weak D match, TRBD1 (6 bases). Trimming removed 2 bases at V and 3 bases at J, with 16 bases between. The CDR3 covers 16 residues. CDR1 is SGHVS, CDR2 FQNEAQ, per germline.